Listed below are T cell receptor beta chains from one sample, sequenced in a study of T cell responses to AZD1222 COVID-19 vaccine. Clones were read by immunoSEQ multiplex PCR, and TCRdb kept only the in-frame ones, dropping some. The sample lists about 150,000 clones, 85% to 95% occurring once. Material: peripheral blood, obtained 28 days after the second AZD1222 dose. These receptors were collected from an adult who received the AZD1222 COVID-19 vaccine. The CDR3 runs from the conserved cysteine through the conserved F or W. The D gene is left open where the match is weak. Not every row has a clone size; where given, it reads once, few, many or a size class.

V: TRBV11-3; D: NA; size: NA; J: TRBJ1-1; CDR3: CASSVKGGTEAFF; DNA: TGTGCCAGCAGCGTTAAAGGGGGGACTGAAGCTTTCTTT
V: TRBV5-6; D: NA; size: NA; J: TRBJ2-2; CDR3: CASSYGLGELFF; DNA: TGTGCCAGCAGCTATGGCCTCGGGGAGCTGTTTTTT
V: TRBV19; D: NA; size: NA; J: TRBJ2-1; CDR3: CASSPWGSGFNEQFF; DNA: TGTGCCAGTAGCCCGTGGGGCAGTGGGTTTAATGAGCAGTTCTTC
V: TRBV18; D: TRBD1; size: NA; J: TRBJ1-1; CDR3: CASSFLQGAGTEAFF; DNA: TGTGCCAGCTCATTCTTACAGGGGGCAGGGACTGAAGCTTTCTTT
V: TRBV27; D: NA; size: NA; J: TRBJ2-3; CDR3: CASSTPSTDTQYF; DNA: TGTGCCAGCAGTACGCCGAGCACAGATACGCAGTATTTT
V: TRBV6-5; D: NA; size: NA; J: TRBJ2-2; CDR3: CASNRVYGTGELFF; DNA: TGTGCCAGCAACAGGGTGTATGGCACCGGGGAGCTGTTTTTT
V: TRBV28; D: TRBD1; size: NA; J: TRBJ2-2; CDR3: CASSLWQGATGELFF; DNA: TGTGCCAGCAGTTTATGGCAGGGGGCCACCGGGGAGCTGTTTTTT
V: TRBV4-1; D: TRBD1; size: NA; J: TRBJ1-5; CDR3: CASSQTRGRPGSNQPQHF; DNA: TGCGCCAGCAGCCAAACCAGGGGGCGTCCTGGCAGCAATCAGCCCCAGCATTTT
V: TRBV12-3/TRBV12-4; D: TRBD2; size: NA; J: TRBJ2-3; CDR3: CASRSRGGFTQYF; DNA: TGTGCCAGCAGATCGCGGGGGGGCTTTACGCAGTATTTT
V: TRBV12-3/TRBV12-4; D: NA; size: once; J: TRBJ2-1; CDR3: CASSPFGYEQFF; DNA: TGTGCCAGCAGTCCATTTGGGTATGAGCAGTTCTTC
V: TRBV5-1; D: NA; size: NA; J: TRBJ1-2; CDR3: CASSLRAASTANYGYTF; DNA: TGCGCCAGCAGCTTGAGGGCAGCCTCCACAGCTAACTATGGCTACACCTTC
V: TRBV4-1; D: TRBD2; size: once; J: TRBJ2-1; CDR3: CASSPLLAGRNYNEQFF; DNA: TGCGCCAGCAGCCCACTCCTAGCGGGACGTAACTACAATGAGCAGTTCTTC
V: TRBV28; D: NA; size: NA; J: TRBJ1-1; CDR3: CASSSEFATEAFF; DNA: TGTGCCAGCAGTTCAGAATTTGCTACCGAAGCTTTCTTT
V: TRBV28; D: NA; size: NA; J: TRBJ2-7; CDR3: CASSFGGSYEQYF; DNA: TGTGCCAGCAGTTTCGGCGGATCCTACGAGCAGTACTTC
V: TRBV6-5; D: TRBD2; size: NA; J: TRBJ2-7; CDR3: CASKRDSGGYEQYF; DNA: TGTGCCAGCAAACGGGACTCGGGAGGCTACGAGCAGTACTTC
V: TRBV30; D: NA; size: NA; J: TRBJ1-1; CDR3: CAWSVGGISEAFF; DNA: TGTGCCTGGAGTGTGGGGGGAATTTCTGAAGCTTTCTTT
V: TRBV14; D: TRBD2; size: NA; J: TRBJ2-7; CDR3: CASSPYPGLAGGNEQYF; DNA: TGTGCCAGCAGCCCGTATCCGGGACTAGCGGGGGGAAACGAGCAGTACTTC
V: TRBV6-5; D: TRBD1; size: NA; J: TRBJ1-2; CDR3: CASSYSTGADYGYTF; DNA: TGTGCCAGCAGTTACTCGACAGGGGCCGACTATGGCTACACCTTC
V: TRBV24-1; D: NA; size: once; J: TRBJ2-1; CDR3: CATSDSKSDNEQFF; DNA: TGTGCCACCAGTGATTCAAAGTCAGACAATGAGCAGTTCTTC
V: TRBV6-5; D: TRBD1; size: NA; J: TRBJ1-1; CDR3: CATGDRHEAFF; DNA: TGTGCCACCGGGGACAGACATGAAGCTTTCTTT
V: TRBV12-3/TRBV12-4; D: NA; size: NA; J: TRBJ2-7; CDR3: CASSFTQRDEQYF; DNA: TGTGCCAGCAGTTTCACTCAGAGGGACGAGCAGTACTTC
V: TRBV15; D: TRBD2; size: NA; J: TRBJ2-3; CDR3: CATSRGLAGGADTQYF; DNA: TGTGCCACCAGCAGAGGTCTAGCGGGGGGGGCAGATACGCAGTATTTT
V: TRBV7-8; D: NA; size: NA; J: TRBJ1-6; CDR3: CASSLDPGSPLHF; DNA: TGTGCCAGCAGCTTAGATCCGGGTTCACCCCTCCACTTT
V: TRBV11-2; D: NA; size: NA; J: TRBJ2-7; CDR3: CASSLSGREQYF; DNA: TGTGCCAGCAGCTTAAGTGGCCGCGAGCAGTACTTC
V: TRBV4-1; D: TRBD2; size: NA; J: TRBJ2-7; CDR3: CASSQMGTRTDEQYF; DNA: TGCGCCAGCAGCCAAATGGGGACTAGAACTGACGAGCAGTACTTC
V: TRBV24-1; D: NA; size: NA; J: TRBJ1-1; CDR3: CATSAGVGAFF; DNA: TGTGCCACCAGTGCAGGGGTTGGAGCTTTCTTT
V: TRBV12-3/TRBV12-4; D: NA; size: NA; J: TRBJ1-1; CDR3: CASSLTPEAFF; DNA: TGTGCCAGCAGCCTCACACCTGAAGCTTTCTTT
V: TRBV6-5; D: TRBD1; size: NA; J: TRBJ2-7; CDR3: CASRSTGGTSYEQYF; DNA: TGTGCCAGCAGAAGTACAGGGGGGACCTCCTACGAGCAGTACTTC
V: TRBV5-1; D: NA; size: once; J: TRBJ2-2; CDR3: CASNARTGATGELFF; DNA: TGCGCCAGCAACGCAAGGACCGGAGCCACCGGGGAGCTGTTTTTT
V: TRBV7-8; D: NA; size: NA; J: TRBJ1-4; CDR3: CASSGSSNEKLFF; DNA: TGTGCCAGCAGCGGATCTTCTAATGAAAAACTGTTTTTT
V: TRBV19; D: NA; size: NA; J: TRBJ2-3; CDR3: CASSIILASTDTQYF; DNA: TGTGCCAGTAGTATAATACTAGCAAGCACAGATACGCAGTATTTT
V: TRBV5-4; D: NA; size: NA; J: TRBJ1-2; CDR3: CASSISRDGVYGYTF; DNA: TGTGCCAGCAGCATTTCCCGGGACGGAGTCTATGGCTACACCTTC
V: TRBV5-1; D: NA; size: NA; J: TRBJ1-2; CDR3: CASSPEGGRTAYTF; DNA: TGCGCCAGCAGCCCAGAGGGGGGCAGGACCGCTTACACCTTC
V: TRBV6-2/TRBV6-3; D: NA; size: NA; J: TRBJ2-7; CDR3: CASSRVSEKYEQYF; DNA: TGTGCCAGCAGTAGGGTCTCAGAGAAATACGAGCAGTACTTC
V: TRBV6-5; D: TRBD1; size: NA; J: TRBJ1-1; CDR3: CASGPLQGVTEAFF; DNA: TGTGCCAGCGGACCGCTACAGGGGGTCACTGAAGCTTTCTTT
V: TRBV7-9; D: NA; size: NA; J: TRBJ2-1; CDR3: CASSLAGEEQFF; DNA: TGTGCCAGCAGCTTAGCCGGAGAGGAGCAGTTCTTC
V: TRBV2; D: NA; size: NA; J: TRBJ2-7; CDR3: CASSLNTYEQYF; DNA: TGTGCCAGCAGTCTTAACACTTACGAGCAGTACTTC
V: TRBV24-1; D: NA; size: NA; J: TRBJ2-3; CDR3: CATSSYQSNTQYF; DNA: TGTGCCACCAGCTCCTATCAGAGCAATACGCAGTATTTT
V: TRBV24-1; D: NA; size: NA; J: TRBJ2-2; CDR3: CATGVGTGELFF; DNA: TGTGCCACAGGCGTTGGGACCGGGGAGCTGTTTTTT
V: TRBV7-9; D: NA; size: once; J: TRBJ1-4; CDR3: CASSLGQGVEKLFF; DNA: TGTGCCAGCAGCTTAGGGCAGGGAGTTGAAAAACTGTTTTTT
V: TRBV19; D: TRBD1; size: NA; J: TRBJ1-1; CDR3: CASSIRGQRNTEAFF; DNA: TGTGCCAGTAGTATTAGGGGGCAGCGGAACACTGAAGCTTTCTTT